This passage covers 8 T cell receptor beta chains from one sample sequenced in a study of early T cells in non-severe SARS-CoV-2 infection. TCRdb fed the 5' RACE reads into MiXCR, producing one record per CDR3 protein. The table records 75,000 to 100,000 distinct CDR3 sequences, around 15% of them present only once. The sequencing sample was made of whole blood. The receptors were gathered from an adult who was a healthcare worker with PCR-confirmed SARS-CoV-2 infection or an uninfected control (not recorded which).

This clonotype turned up a few times. The CDR3 DNA reads as TGTGCCAGCAGCGTAGGCAGGGGACAGCCAGATACGCAGTATTTT. Protein: CASSVGRGQPDTQYF. The rearrangement joins TRBV9 to TRBJ2-3; 7 positions agree with TRBD1. The germline V gene encodes CDR1 SGDLS and CDR2 YYNGEE. This CDR3 is built from 15 residues. After removal of 0 bases from V and 4 bases from J, the junction contained 5 bases not matched to a gene.

This clonotype was observed at least ten times. The chain combines TRBV7-6 with TRBJ2-1; D is undetermined. Trimming stripped 5 bases from V and 0 bases from J, with 14 bases between. Germline lookup yields CDR1 SGHVS and CDR2 FNYEAQ. This CDR3 spans 16 amino acids. The CDR3 nucleotides are TGTGCCAGCAGCCTGGACCGTTTTAGCTCCTACAATGAGCAGTTCTTC. Its translation is CASSLDRFSSYNEQFF.

The V and J genes are TRBV6-6 and TRBJ2-2; 7 nucleotides match TRBD2. This CDR3 region has 16 residues. The V gene end was trimmed by 0 bases and the J gene end by 0 bases; junction bases not matched to a gene: 1. CDR1 is MNHNY, CDR2 SVGAGI, per germline (reference sequence). This chain's CDR3 is CASSYSGTTNTGELFF. In DNA form, the CDR3 reads TGTGCCAGCAGTTACTCCGGGACTACGAACACCGGGGAGCTGTTTTTT.

This clonotype was detected only a few times. The chain joins TRBV6-1 to TRBJ1-2, with 8 positions matching TRBD1. Germline trimming cut 3 bases from V and 5 bases from J; bases unmatched to any gene: 8. CDR3 size: 15 residues. Germline lookup yields CDR1 MNHNS and CDR2 SASEGT. CDR3 amino acids: CASSERWTGYYGYTF. DNA for the CDR3: TGTGCCAGCAGTGAGCGATGGACAGGGTATTATGGCTACACCTTC.

This clonotype was detected only once. This chain uses TRBV18 with TRBJ2-2; weak D call: TRBD2 (6 bases). CDR1 and CDR2 from the germline V gene are KGHSH and LQKENI. V was pared by 0 bases and J by 6 bases, with 20 bases between. This CDR3 contains 18 residues. The CDR3 nucleotides read TGTGCCAGCTCACCACCGCCAAGCGCAGGGAGGTCCGCCGGGGAGCTGTTTTTT. Its translation is CASSPPPSAGRSAGELFF.

This clonotype was picked up a small number of times. The chain carries TRBV5-4 and TRBJ2-1, with TRBD1 matching 7 bases. This CDR3 is built from 13 residues. The germline V gene has CDR1 SGHNT and CDR2 YYREEE (reference sequence). V was clipped by 4 bases and J by 7 bases; unmatched bases: 5. CDR3 DNA sequence: TGTGCCAGCAGCACCAGGGGGAGAAATGAGCAGTTCTTC. Protein: CASSTRGRNEQFF.

This clonotype was observed at least ten times. The chain uses TRBV10-3 and TRBJ2-2; D is possibly TRBD2 (5 bases). Germline V gives CDR1 ENHRY, CDR2 SYGVKD. The CDR3 has 13 residues. V was shortened by 6 bases and J by 5 bases, with 10 bases between the two germline ends. In DNA form, the CDR3 reads TGTGCCATCAGGAGGACTGATACCGGGGAGCTGTTTTTT. As protein: CAIRRTDTGELFF.

The gene calls are TRBV28 and TRBJ2-7; D remains ambiguous. Trimming took off 3 bases at V and 4 bases at J, with 7 bases between the two ends. The CDR3 extends over 12 amino acids. Germline V gene sequence: CDR1 MDHEN, CDR2 SYDVKM. This CDR3 is CASSLLEYEQYF. For the CDR3, the DNA is TGTGCCAGCAGTTTGTTGGAGTACGAGCAGTACTTC.